The 27 T cell receptor beta chains below come from one sample, sequenced in a study of CD8+ T cells in alopecia areata (dated by TCRdb to 2016 to 2019). Library preparation was by the immunoSEQ multiplex PCR assay. For TCR sequencing, RNA was extracted from every sample and reverse transcribed into cDNA to serve as template. TCRdb took this table from immuneACCESS and kept in-frame rearrangements with V and J called. Such tables lack part of the clones; where checked against another copy, unresolved V genes explain under half of the gap, and the rest is unexplained. The sample data list 150,000 to 200,000 clones, and 55% to 65% of these were observed just once. Around 4.8% of the sample lies in the top ten. Sequenced: CD4+ T cells sorted from blood. Receptor source: a human donor in good health.

The chain employs TRBV28 and TRBJ2-1; D uncertain. The CDR3 length is 13 residues. CDR1 MDHEN and CDR2 SYDVKM come from the germline V gene. V was clipped by 9 bases and J by 5 bases, with 14 bases between them. The CDR3 nucleotides are TGTGCCAGTATAAGGGCTGCCAACAATGAGCAGTTCTTC. Translation: CASIRAANNEQFF. The full variable domain, completed using reference TRBV28 and TRBJ2-1, is DVKVTQSSRYLVKRTGEKVFLECVQDMDHENMFWYRQDPGLGLRLIYFSYDVKMKEKGDIPEGYSVSREKKERFSLILESASTNQTSMYLCASIRAANNEQFFGPGTRLTVL.

The table lists this clone with a few counts. The V and J genes are TRBV29-1 and TRBJ2-3; tentative D call: TRBD2 (5 bases). The CDR3 contains 14 residues. V was cut by 3 bases and J by 4 bases, with 14 bases left in between. The germline gives CDR1 SQVTM, CDR2 ANQGSEA. The DNA for the CDR3 is TGCAGCGTTGACCAAACCTGGAGGCCAGATACGCAGTATTTT. Its translation is CSVDQTWRPDTQYF.

This clone came up many times. This rearrangement joins TRBV7-9 to TRBJ1-1; 9 positions match TRBD1. Germline CDR1 is SEHNR and CDR2 is FQNEAQ (reference sequence). The junction had 5 bases not matched to a gene; V was cut back by 6 bases and J by 6 bases. The CDR3 spans 13 residues. The CDR3 nucleotides are TGTGCCAGCAGAAGGACAGGGGAGGCTGAAGCTTTCTTT. This encodes CASRRTGEAEAFF. Using reference TRBV7-9 and TRBJ1-1 for the parts outside the CDR3, the full variable domain is DTGVSQNPRHKITKRGQNVTFRCDPISEHNRLYWYRQTLGQGPEFLTYFQNEAQLEKSRLLSDRFSAERPKGSFSTLEIQRTEQGDSAMYLCASRRTGEAEAFFGQGTRLTVV.

V is TRBV9 and J is TRBJ2-2; D is unclear. CDR1 and CDR2 from the germline V gene are SGDLS and YYNGEE. CDR3 size: 12 residues. The germline V and J ends were trimmed by 5 bases and 6 bases, with 8 bases remaining between them. CDR3 region: CASRVDAGELFF. The CDR3 nucleotides read TGTGCCAGCAGAGTTGACGCCGGGGAGCTGTTTTTT.

The rearrangement uses TRBV30 and TRBJ1-1; maybe TRBD1 (5 bases). This CDR3 is 13 amino acids long. V lost 5 bases, J lost 3 bases, and 13 bases lay in between. CDR1 and CDR2 (germline): GTSNPN, SVGIG (reference sequence). CDR3 protein: CAWSGVGDTEAFF. CDR3 bases: TGTGCCTGGTCGGGGGTGGGAGACACTGAAGCTTTCTTT.

The chain is built from TRBV10-3 and TRBJ2-7; no firm D call. Trimming took 8 bases from V and 0 from J, leaving 11 bases between them. The CDR3 totals 13 residues. Germline loops: CDR1 ENHRY, CDR2 SYGVKD. Written as DNA, the CDR3 is TGTGCCATCGGCCGACAAGACTCCTACGAGCAGTACTTC. Translating gives CAIGRQDSYEQYF.

The chain couples TRBV30 to TRBJ1-1; no definite D call. V lost 5 bases and J lost 7, with 17 bases in between. Germline-derived CDR1 and CDR2 are GTSNPN and SVGIG (reference sequence). The length of the CDR3 is 13 residues. CDR3 residues: CAWQQKAVLEAFF. Here the CDR3 DNA reads TGTGCCTGGCAACAAAAGGCAGTACTTGAAGCTTTCTTT.

This sequence joins TRBV25-1 and TRBJ2-2, with D possibly being TRBD2 (6 bases). V gave up 1 base and J gave up 6 bases, with 9 bases separating them. CDR3 length: 14 amino acids. Looked up from germline, CDR1 is MGHDK and CDR2 is SYGVNS. The CDR3 spells CASSESGRPGELFF. In DNA form, the CDR3 reads TGTGCCAGCAGTGAATCAGGGAGGCCCGGGGAGCTGTTTTTT.

The chain links TRBV11-2 to TRBJ1-1, with D unresolved. Trimming stripped 5 bases from V and 3 bases from J, with 13 bases between. In germline, CDR1 is SGHAT, CDR2 FQNNGV. The CDR3 covers 14 residues. CDR3 region: CASSPAVGYTEAFF. In DNA form, the CDR3 reads TGTGCCAGCAGCCCCGCCGTAGGTTACACTGAAGCTTTCTTT.

V gene TRBV10-3 combines with J gene TRBJ2-7, with D perhaps given as TRBD1 or TRBD2 (5 bases each). The V end was cut by 0 bases, the J end by 5 bases, with 20 bases between. The CDR3 length is 17 residues. Germline CDR1 ENHRY, CDR2 SYGVKD. The CDR3 protein is CAISESLRGGLRDEQYF. DNA of the CDR3: TGTGCCATCAGTGAGTCCTTACGGGGCGGGCTAAGGGACGAGCAGTACTTC.

The rearrangement links TRBV5-1 to TRBJ2-5; no clear D. Between the trimmed V and J ends, which lost 1 base and 5 bases, there was a span of 15 bases. In germline, CDR1 is SGHRS, CDR2 YFSETQ. The CDR3 covers 15 residues. This CDR3 is CASSLSSPQGETQYF. The CDR3 DNA is TGCGCCAGCAGCTTGTCTAGTCCCCAAGGGGAGACCCAGTACTTC.

The genes are TRBV29-1 and TRBJ2-7, with D perhaps assigned TRBD1 or TRBD2 (5 bases each). CDR1 SQVTM and CDR2 ANQGSEA come from the germline V gene. Trimming left V 2 bases short and J 1 base short, with 12 bases between. The CDR3 sequence is 14 residues long. The CDR3 region is CSVESVGPSYEQYF. CDR3 DNA: TGCAGCGTTGAATCGGTGGGACCATCCTACGAGCAGTACTTC.

The chain's CDR3 is CASSPLEGALSEAFF. The CDR3 nucleotides read TGTGCCAGCAGCCCGTTGGAGGGGGCGTTATCTGAAGCTTTCTTT. The rearrangement uses TRBV9 and TRBJ1-1; 7 positions match TRBD1. Germline V gene lookup returns CDR1 SGDLS and CDR2 YYNGEE. V gave up 4 bases and J gave up 6 bases; unmatched junction bases: 12. This CDR3 has 15 amino acids. The full variable domain, in which reference TRBV9 and TRBJ1-1 provide the parts outside the CDR3, is DSGVTQTPKHLITATGQRVTLRCSPRSGDLSVYWYQQSLDQGLQFLIQYYNGEERAKGNILERFSAQQFPDLHSELNLSSLELGDSALYFCASSPLEGALSEAFFGQGTRLTVV.

The CDR3 sequence: CAWSSGVGSQPQHF. For the CDR3, the DNA is TGTGCCTGGAGTAGTGGTGTTGGGAGTCAGCCCCAGCATTTT. The chain combines TRBV30 with TRBJ1-5; D gene ambiguous. The CDR3 is 14 amino acids. Per the germline V gene, CDR1 is GTSNPN and CDR2 is SVGIG (reference sequence). The germline V and J ends were trimmed by 2 bases and 6 bases, with 14 bases remaining between them. Supplemented by reference TRBV30 and TRBJ1-5, the full variable domain reads SQTIHQWPATLVQPVGSPLSLECTVEGTSNPNLYWYRQAAGRGLQLLFYSVGIGQISSEVPQNLSASRPQDRQFILSSKKLLLSDSGFYLCAWSSGVGSQPQHFGDGTRLSIL.

The table lists this clone with a few counts. This chain links TRBV23-1 with TRBJ1-5, with D possibly being TRBD1 (5 bases). TRBV23-1 is identified as an open reading frame with a role that is uncertain. The V gene lost 2 bases and the J gene lost 2 bases, with 13 bases spanning the gap. The CDR3 consists of 16 residues. The CDR3 loop reads CASSQTWDLGNQPQHF. As DNA, the CDR3 is TGCGCCAGCAGTCAAACGTGGGACCTGGGCAATCAGCCCCAGCATTTT.

This clone appeared once. This chain joins TRBV5-1 and TRBJ2-5; possible D gene TRBD2, 6 bases. The CDR3 contains 13 residues. Germline lookup yields CDR1 SGHRS and CDR2 YFSETQ. V was cut by 7 bases and J by 5 bases, with 15 bases left in between. CDR3 protein: CASAVGGSETQYF. The CDR3, as DNA: TGCGCCAGCGCGGTGGGGGGTTCGGAGACCCAGTACTTC.

This clone was found a few times. The chain links TRBV19 to TRBJ1-1; D is uncertain. Trimming cost V 7 bases and J 0 bases, with 12 bases left between them. The CDR3 is 14 amino acids. Germline-derived CDR1 and CDR2 are LNHDA and SQIVND (reference sequence). CDR3 DNA: TGTGCCAGTAAGGTCGGCTCCGTGAACACTGAAGCTTTCTTT. Translating it yields CASKVGSVNTEAFF.

This chain uses TRBV7-2 with TRBJ2-3, with a weak D call TRBD2 (6 bases). Per the germline V gene, CDR1 is SGHTA and CDR2 is FQGNSA. The CDR3 is 15 amino acids. Trimming took off 3 bases at V and 4 bases at J, with 14 bases between the two ends. CDR3 region: CASSFRPGVADTQYF. The CDR3 nucleotides read TGTGCCAGCAGCTTTCGACCGGGAGTTGCAGATACGCAGTATTTT.

The chain couples TRBV28 to TRBJ1-5; TRBD1 agrees at 8 bases. The CDR3 extends over 15 amino acids. From germline, CDR1 is MDHEN and CDR2 SYDVKM. The V gene end was trimmed by 6 bases and the J gene end by 2 bases; junction bases not matched to a gene: 6. Here the CDR3 DNA reads TGTGCCAGCAGAGATGGACAGGGTGGCAATCAGCCCCAGCATTTT. This translates into CASRDGQGGNQPQHF. Filled out from reference TRBV28 and TRBJ1-5, the complete variable domain reads DVKVTQSSRYLVKRTGEKVFLECVQDMDHENMFWYRQDPGLGLRLIYFSYDVKMKEKGDIPEGYSVSREKKERFSLILESASTNQTSMYLCASRDGQGGNQPQHFGDGTRLSIL.

This clone appeared a few times. The V call is TRBV30, the J call TRBJ2-1; D is ambiguous. The CDR3 sequence is 12 residues long. CDR1 GTSNPN and CDR2 SVGIG come from the germline V gene (reference sequence). Trimming stripped 2 bases from V and 2 bases from J, with 4 bases between. The CDR3 protein is CAWSSAYNEQFF. CDR3 sequence (DNA): TGTGCCTGGAGTAGCGCCTACAATGAGCAGTTCTTC.

The chain is built from TRBV9 and TRBJ2-7; the D is unclear. CDR1 SGDLS and CDR2 YYNGEE come from the germline V gene. The CDR3 totals 14 residues. V lost 4 bases, J lost 2 bases, and 13 bases lay in between. Here the CDR3 reads CASSPRHETYEQYF. CDR3 in DNA: TGTGCCAGCAGCCCGCGACACGAAACCTACGAGCAGTACTTC.

The chain combines TRBV6-5 with TRBJ1-2; the D gene is possibly TRBD1 (5 bases). The CDR3 contains 15 residues. Germline V gives CDR1 MNHEY, CDR2 SVGAGI. V was clipped by 8 bases and J by 7 bases, with 23 bases between them. The CDR3 region is CASRLNGPQGGGYTF. CDR3 in DNA: TGTGCCAGCCGTTTAAACGGGCCGCAGGGTGGTGGCTACACCTTC.

The chain has TRBV5-1 and TRBJ2-6, with D tentatively TRBD2 (5 bases). The CDR3 length is 16 residues. Germline CDR1 SGHRS, CDR2 YFSETQ. V was shortened by 4 bases and J by 0 bases, with 11 bases between the two germline ends. The CDR3 is CASSLTEGSGANVLTF. The CDR3 nucleotides read TGCGCCAGCAGCCTAACCGAGGGCTCTGGGGCCAACGTCCTGACTTTC.

This clone has just a few counts. The chain uses TRBV28 and TRBJ2-5; maybe TRBD2 (6 bases). CDR3 length: 16 amino acids. Germline values: CDR1 MDHEN, CDR2 SYDVKM. Trimming removed 5 bases at V and 5 bases at J, with 21 bases between. The CDR3: CASSTPWGEYGETQYF. The DNA for the CDR3 is TGTGCCAGCAGTACCCCTTGGGGGGAGTACGGGGAGACCCAGTACTTC.

This clone was seen only a few times. This chain connects TRBV25-1 to TRBJ2-7; the D gene is possibly TRBD1 (6 bases). V lost 2 bases to trimming and J lost 0 bases, with 11 bases between them. Germline assignment: CDR1 MGHDK and CDR2 SYGVNS. The CDR3 runs to 15 residues. In nucleotides, the CDR3 is TGTGCCAGCAGTGAAGACAGGCCTAGCTCCTACGAGCAGTACTTC. Translation: CASSEDRPSSYEQYF.

This chain connects TRBV5-1 to TRBJ2-1; a possible D gene is TRBD1 (6 bases). The V gene's germline CDR1 is SGHRS and CDR2 YFSETQ. The CDR3 contains 17 residues. The V end was cut by 1 base, the J end by 5 bases, with 19 bases between. CDR3: CASSLMVGTQEDNEQFF. In DNA form, the CDR3 reads TGCGCCAGCAGCTTGATGGTCGGGACACAAGAGGACAATGAGCAGTTCTTC.

V is TRBV4-1 and J is TRBJ2-2, with 8 bases lining up with TRBD2. The J segment lost 6 bases and the V segment lost 1 base, leaving 13 bases of the junction unmatched. This CDR3 contains 18 residues. Per the germline V gene, CDR1 is MGHRA and CDR2 is YSYEKL. The DNA of the CDR3 is TGCGCCAGCAGCCAAGTTGGGCTAGCGGGCCCCAAGGCCGGGGAGCTGTTTTTT. Amino acids: CASSQVGLAGPKAGELFF.